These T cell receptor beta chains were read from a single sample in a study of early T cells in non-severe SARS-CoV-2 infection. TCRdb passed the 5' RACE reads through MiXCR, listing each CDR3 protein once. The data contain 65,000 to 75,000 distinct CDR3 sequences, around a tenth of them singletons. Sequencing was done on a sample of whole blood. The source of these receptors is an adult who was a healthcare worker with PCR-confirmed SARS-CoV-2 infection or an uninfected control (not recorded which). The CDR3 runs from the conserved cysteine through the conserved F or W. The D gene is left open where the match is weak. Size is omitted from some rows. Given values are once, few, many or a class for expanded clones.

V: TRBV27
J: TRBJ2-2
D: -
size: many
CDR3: CASREVETGELFF
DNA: TGTGCCAGCAGGGAAGTAGAGACCGGGGAGCTGTTTTTT

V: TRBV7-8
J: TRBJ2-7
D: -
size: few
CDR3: CASSLGGPSYEQYF
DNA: TGTGCCAGCAGCCTCGGGGGCCCGAGCTACGAGCAGTACTTC

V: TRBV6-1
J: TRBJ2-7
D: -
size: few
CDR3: CASGTLDEQYF
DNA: TGTGCCAGCGGGACTTTGGACGAGCAGTACTTC

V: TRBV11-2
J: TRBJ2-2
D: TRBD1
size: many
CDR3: CASSLFRGRVSTGELFF
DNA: TGTGCCAGCAGCTTATTCAGGGGGCGTGTGAGCACCGGGGAGCTGTTTTTT

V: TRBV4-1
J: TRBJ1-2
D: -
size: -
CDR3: CASSQTSRGAVYGYTF
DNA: TGCGCCAGCAGCCAGACCTCACGGGGGGCCGTTTATGGCTACACCTTC

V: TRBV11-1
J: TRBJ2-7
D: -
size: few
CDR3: CASSKLEAYEQYF
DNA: TGTGCCAGCAGCAAGCTAGAAGCCTACGAGCAGTACTTC

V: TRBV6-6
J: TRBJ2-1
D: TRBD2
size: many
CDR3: CASLKASGPYNEQFF
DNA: TGTGCCAGCCTCAAAGCTAGCGGGCCCTACAATGAGCAGTTCTTC

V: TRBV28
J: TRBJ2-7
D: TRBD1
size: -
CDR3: CASSFDRGPYEQYF
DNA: TGTGCCAGCAGTTTCGACAGGGGGCCCTACGAGCAGTACTTC

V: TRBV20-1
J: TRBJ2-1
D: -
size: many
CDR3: CSASGGDYNEQFF
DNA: TGCAGTGCTAGCGGGGGCGATTACAATGAGCAGTTCTTC

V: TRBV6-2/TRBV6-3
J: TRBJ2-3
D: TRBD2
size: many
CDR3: CASATGTSGSDTQYF
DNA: TGTGCCAGTGCTACCGGGACTAGCGGCTCGGATACGCAGTATTTT

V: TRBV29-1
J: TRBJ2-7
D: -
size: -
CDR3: CSVAPGLGEQYF
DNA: TGCAGCGTGGCCCCAGGGCTGGGCGAGCAGTACTTC

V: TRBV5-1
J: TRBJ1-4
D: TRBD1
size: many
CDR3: CASSLIGTGKNEKLFF
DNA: TGCGCCAGCAGCTTGATCGGGACAGGGAAGAATGAAAAACTGTTTTTT

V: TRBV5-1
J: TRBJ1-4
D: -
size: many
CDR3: CASSRGGGEKLFF
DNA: TGCGCCAGCAGCCGGGGGGGCGGAGAAAAACTGTTTTTT

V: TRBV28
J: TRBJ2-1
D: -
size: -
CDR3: CASSSRQVEQFF
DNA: TGTGCCAGCAGTTCCCGACAGGTTGAGCAGTTCTTC

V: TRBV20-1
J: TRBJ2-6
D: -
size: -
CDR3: CSASPGAGRASGANVLTF
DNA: TGCAGTGCTAGCCCAGGGGCAGGGCGAGCTTCTGGGGCCAACGTCCTGACTTTC

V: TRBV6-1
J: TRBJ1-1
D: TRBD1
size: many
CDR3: CASRQTGNAEAFF
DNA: TGTGCCAGCAGACAGACAGGGAACGCTGAAGCTTTCTTT

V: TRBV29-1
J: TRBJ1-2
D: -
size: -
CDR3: CSAGGLSF
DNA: TGCAGCGCCGGAGGGCTGAGCTTC

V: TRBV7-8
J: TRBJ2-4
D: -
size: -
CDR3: CASSLVGGTAKNIQYF
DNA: TGTGCCAGCAGCTTAGTAGGAGGGACGGCCAAAAACATTCAGTACTTC

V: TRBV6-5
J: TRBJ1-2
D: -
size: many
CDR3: CASSYYGGRGYTF
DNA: TGTGCCAGCAGTTACTACGGGGGCCGAGGCTACACCTTC

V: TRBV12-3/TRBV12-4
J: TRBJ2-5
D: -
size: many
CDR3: CASSPSGWETQYF
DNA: TGTGCCAGCAGCCCTTCTGGGTGGGAGACCCAGTACTTC

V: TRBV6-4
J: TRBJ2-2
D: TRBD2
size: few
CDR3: CASSLEAGGRKGELFF
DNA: TGTGCCAGCAGTCTGGAAGCGGGAGGCCGGAAAGGGGAGCTGTTTTTT

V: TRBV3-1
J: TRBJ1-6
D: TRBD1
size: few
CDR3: CASSRRQGRESPLHF
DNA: TGTGCCAGCAGCCGCCGACAGGGGCGGGAGTCACCCCTCCACTTT

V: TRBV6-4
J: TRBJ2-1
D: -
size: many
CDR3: CASSEKGDLNNEQFF
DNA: TGTGCCAGCAGTGAGAAAGGAGATCTGAACAATGAGCAGTTCTTC

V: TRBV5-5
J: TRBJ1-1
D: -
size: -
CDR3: CASTPNRLNTEAFF
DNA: TGTGCCAGCACCCCGAACAGGTTGAACACTGAAGCTTTCTTT

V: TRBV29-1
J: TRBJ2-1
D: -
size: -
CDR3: CSVATGKNEQFF
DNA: TGCAGCGTTGCCACTGGAAAAAATGAGCAGTTCTTC

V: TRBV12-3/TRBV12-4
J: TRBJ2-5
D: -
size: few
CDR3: CASSHPGTETQYF
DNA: TGTGCCAGCAGTCACCCCGGTACCGAGACCCAGTACTTC

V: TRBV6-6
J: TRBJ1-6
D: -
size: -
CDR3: CASRGPGPSPLHF
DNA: TGTGCCAGCAGGGGCCCTGGGCCCTCACCCCTCCACTTT

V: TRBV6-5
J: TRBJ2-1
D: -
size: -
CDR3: CASSTSSYNEQFF
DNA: TGTGCCAGCAGTACGAGCTCCTACAATGAGCAGTTCTTC

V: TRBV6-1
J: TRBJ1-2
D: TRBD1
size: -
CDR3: CASIGTGDFYGYTF
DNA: TGTGCCAGCATAGGGACAGGGGATTTCTATGGCTACACCTTC

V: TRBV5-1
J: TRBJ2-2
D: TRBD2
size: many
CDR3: CASSQTSGRNTGELFF
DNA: TGCGCCAGCAGCCAGACTAGCGGCAGGAACACCGGGGAGCTGTTTTTT

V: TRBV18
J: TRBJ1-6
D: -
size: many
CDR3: CASSPTGGGSPLHF
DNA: TGTGCCAGCTCACCAACCGGGGGCGGTTCACCCCTCCACTTT

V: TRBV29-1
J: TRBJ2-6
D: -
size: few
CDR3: CSVGGGTGANVLTF
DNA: TGCAGCGTTGGGGGAGGGACAGGGGCCAACGTCCTGACTTTC

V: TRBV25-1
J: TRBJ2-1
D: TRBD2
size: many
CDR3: CASSEAGGPYNEQFF
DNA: TGTGCCAGCAGTGAAGCGGGGGGGCCTTACAATGAGCAGTTCTTC

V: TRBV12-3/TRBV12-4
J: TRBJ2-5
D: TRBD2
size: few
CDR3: CASSSPGREQETQYF
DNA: TGTGCCAGCAGTTCACCCGGGCGGGAGCAAGAGACCCAGTACTTC

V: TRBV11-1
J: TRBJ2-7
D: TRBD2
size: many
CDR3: CASSGGLAGVYPEQYF
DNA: TGTGCCAGCAGCGGGGGACTAGCGGGAGTTTATCCGGAGCAGTACTTC

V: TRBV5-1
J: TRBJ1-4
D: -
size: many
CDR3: CASSLQPGQAGFF
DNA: TGCGCCAGCAGCCTCCAACCCGGGCAGGCAGGGTTTTTT

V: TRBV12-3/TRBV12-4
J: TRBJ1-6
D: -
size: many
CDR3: CASSLIGLGPLHF
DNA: TGTGCCAGCAGTTTAATCGGCCTGGGGCCCCTCCACTTT

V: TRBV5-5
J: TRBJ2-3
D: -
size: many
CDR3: CASSAKRQRTDTQYF
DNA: TGTGCCAGCAGTGCGAAGCGACAGCGCACAGATACGCAGTATTTT

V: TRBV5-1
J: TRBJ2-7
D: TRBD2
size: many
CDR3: CASSLTAGVGEQYF
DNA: TGCGCCAGCAGCTTGACAGCGGGAGTCGGAGAGCAGTACTTC

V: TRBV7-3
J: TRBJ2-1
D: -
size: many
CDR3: CASGGQGANEQFF
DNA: TGTGCCAGCGGGGGCCAGGGAGCCAATGAGCAGTTCTTC

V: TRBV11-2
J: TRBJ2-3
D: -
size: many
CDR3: CASRSWGDGSDTQYF
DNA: TGTGCCAGCAGGTCCTGGGGGGACGGATCCGATACGCAGTATTTT

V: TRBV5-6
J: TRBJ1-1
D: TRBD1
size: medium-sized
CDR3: CASSLYRGPTEAFF
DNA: TGTGCCAGCAGCCTCTACAGGGGGCCCACTGAAGCTTTCTTT

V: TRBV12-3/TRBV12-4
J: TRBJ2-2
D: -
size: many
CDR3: CASTQTGGTGELFF
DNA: TGTGCCAGCACCCAGACAGGAGGGACCGGGGAGCTGTTTTTT